This T cell receptor (beta chain) was recovered during a study of T cells in narcolepsy. TCRdb's copy holds only in-frame clones and misses some; the assay was immunoSEQ multiplex PCR. The data contain approximately 30,000 clones, approximately 89% of them singletons. Remarks on this clone: Its antigen is currently unknown.

Germline CDR1 is SGHVS and CDR2 is FQNEAQ. Trimming took 4 bases from V and 5 from J; bases not matched to a gene: 4. The CDR3 is 14 amino acids. Whole-study results and caveats: In some patient and control memory CD4+ samples, autoreactive clones were absent.

The V gene is TRBV7-8, the J gene TRBJ2-1; 8 positions agree with TRBD1. Sequenced: CD45RA- memory CD4+ T cells from PBMCs. The receptor comes from a human donor with narcolepsy. CDR3 in DNA: TGTGCCAGCAGCTATCAGGGGGCCCACAATGAGCAGTTCTTC. Encoded protein: CASSYQGAHNEQFF.